The clone carrying this T cell receptor (beta chain) was recorded many times. The target antigen is unknown. During construction of the library, unique molecular identifiers were attached to individual cDNA molecules for quantitative, reproducible TCR counting. Authors' processing steps: Per-sample TCR counts ranged from roughly 23,224 to 750,000, median approximately 98,000. TCRdb recomputed calls from the RACE reads with MiXCR, one row per CDR3 protein. These V and J calls derive from TCRdb rather than the authors' analysis. The profile shows about 30,000 distinct CDR3 sequences, 5.5% of them singletons. Described time point: healthy volunteer bleed at 6 weeks. Total RNA was isolated from unfractionated whole blood. The CDR3 is 11 amino acids. V gave up 4 bases and J gave up 12 bases; unmatched junction bases: 5. This sample stems from a study of human T cells and chemical hapten exposure. Study context: Small pooled library volume differences mainly caused per-sample TCR yield variation. General study findings and limits: There was no change with DPC sensitization in TCRs above 1 in 1000 frequency.

Sequencing was done on a sample of whole blood. The chain uses TRBV12-3 or TRBV12-4 and TRBJ2-5; 7 bases fit TRBD2. The sequence came from a human donor in good health. Some clones in this sample may be carry-over from other donors' samples. CDR3 sequence (DNA): TGTGCCAGCAGTTCCTCGGGGGGAGAGTACTTC. It encodes CASSSSGGEYF.